This TCR beta chain was recorded in a study of T-cell reconstitution after alpha-beta-depleted transplantation in children. CDR3 length equals 13 residues. The V end lost 5 bases, the J end lost 4 bases, and 8 bases lay between the germline ends. Unique molecular identifiers were incorporated during preparation of the TCRbeta library. Each CDR3 protein gets one entry after TCRdb re-called the PCR reads with MiXCR. The data contain about 400,000 distinct CDR3 sequences, around 20% of them singletons. The material was PBMCs from the stem cell graft donor, obtained from the stem cell graft. This receptor was obtained from a human donor who donated a stem cell graft to a child with acute myeloid leukemia. V gene TRBV12-3 or TRBV12-4 combines with J gene TRBJ2-2, with a weak D call TRBD2 (6 bases). CDR3 residues: CASSPGGTGELFF. CDR3 nucleotide sequence: TGTGCCAGCAGTCCCGGGGGCACCGGGGAGCTGTTTTTT.